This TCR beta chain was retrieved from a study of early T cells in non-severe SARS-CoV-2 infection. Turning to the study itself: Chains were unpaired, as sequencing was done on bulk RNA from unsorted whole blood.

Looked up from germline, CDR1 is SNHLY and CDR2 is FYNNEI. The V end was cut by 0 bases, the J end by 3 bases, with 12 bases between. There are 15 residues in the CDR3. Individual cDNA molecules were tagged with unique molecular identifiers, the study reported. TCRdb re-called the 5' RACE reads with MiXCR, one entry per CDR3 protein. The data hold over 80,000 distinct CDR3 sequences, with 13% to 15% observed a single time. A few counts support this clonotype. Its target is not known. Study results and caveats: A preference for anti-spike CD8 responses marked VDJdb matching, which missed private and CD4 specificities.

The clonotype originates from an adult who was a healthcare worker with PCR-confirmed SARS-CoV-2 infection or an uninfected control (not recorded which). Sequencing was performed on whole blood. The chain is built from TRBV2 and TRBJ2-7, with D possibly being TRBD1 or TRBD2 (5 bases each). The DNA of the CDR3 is TGTGCCAGCAGTGAAGCGAGGGCAGGGATCTACGAGCAGTACTTC. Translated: CASSEARAGIYEQYF.